The T cell receptor beta chain under discussion was sequenced for a study of blood T cell repertoires in COVID-19 (TCRdb year 2020). Looking at the study overall: The collaborator samples originated in the United States, Italy and Spain and spanned the acute and convalescent phases of COVID-19. The sample metadata nearly always contained a de-identified subject ID, COVID-19 status, age in years and sex. Samples came from the ongoing ImmuneRACE study (first 160 participants) plus 1,254 subjects from 6 global collaborators. The material from the prospective study consisted of cDNA or gDNA derived from T cells, B-cell-depleted T cells, or PBMCs. Deeply sampled blood TCRbeta repertoires from subjects exposed to, actively infected with, or recovered from COVID-19 were included in the dataset. Where HLA class I and class II types were available, the types were taken from metadata supplied by the sample provider, not from assay-based typing. The repertoires were made available in a free public database intended to serve as a resource for research on the immune response to SARS-CoV-2.

TCRbeta CDR3 regions were amplified from genomic DNA using the immunoSEQ Assay, a bias-controlled multiplex PCR. As for how the authors treated the data: The number of nucleated cells in each sample was estimated by amplification of reference gene primers within the assay. Sequence reads were collapsed and filtered to measure the absolute abundance of every unique TCRbeta CDR3 rearrangement. For each sample, productive Simpson clonality was calculated by taking the square root of Simpson's diversity index across productive rearrangements. As stored in TCRdb, this immuneACCESS dataset retains in-frame rearrangements with V and J assigned. A fraction of the clones does not appear; measured against another copy, unresolved V genes explain less than half of the discrepancy, and the remainder lacks a known reason. That table is the source of V, J and clone size, and D and trimming were worked out from the DNA. Recorded for this sample are tens of thousands of clones; approximately 91% of them occurred a single time. The top ten hold 25% to 30% of the sample.

The research as a whole found: How much clinical and demographic metadata was included differed by source and by participant, and the metadata was provided uncurated.

At one collaborating source in Seattle, patients were enrolled during active infection and were followed longitudinally through the course of disease. Each collaborating institution followed its own protocols to collect whole blood in K2EDTA tubes. For TCRbeta analysis, collaborator samples were shipped as frozen whole blood, as isolated PBMCs, or as DNA extracted from either sample type. Points on this clone: Its recognized antigen is unknown. Qualities for individual bases were not recorded, and no much larger clone is one base off.

The CDR3 runs 12 amino acids, cysteine and phenylalanine included. Just CDR3 DNA is preserved here, 36 bases in frame from base 1. From a lookup of the germline V gene, CDR1 and CDR2 are SNHLY and FYNNEI. The junction shows trimming of 4 bases on V and 4 bases on J, plus 7 bases between the germline ends. Input material: peripheral blood. The V and J segments used are TRBV2 and TRBJ1-1, and perhaps TRBD1 as D gene, on 5 matching bases. This TCR came from a man in his sixties or seventies with COVID-19, enrolled during active disease. The CDR3 here reads CASSADSTEAFF. Here is the DNA: TGTGCCAGCAGTGCTGACAGCACTGAAGCTTTCTTT. Supplemented by the reference TRBV2 and TRBJ1-1 proteins around the CDR3, the complete variable domain is EPEVTQTPSHQVTQMGQEVILRCVPISNHLYFYWYRQILGQKVEFLVSFYNNEISEKSEIFDDQFSVERPDGSNFTLKIRSTKLEDSAMYFCASSADSTEAFFGQGTRLTVV.